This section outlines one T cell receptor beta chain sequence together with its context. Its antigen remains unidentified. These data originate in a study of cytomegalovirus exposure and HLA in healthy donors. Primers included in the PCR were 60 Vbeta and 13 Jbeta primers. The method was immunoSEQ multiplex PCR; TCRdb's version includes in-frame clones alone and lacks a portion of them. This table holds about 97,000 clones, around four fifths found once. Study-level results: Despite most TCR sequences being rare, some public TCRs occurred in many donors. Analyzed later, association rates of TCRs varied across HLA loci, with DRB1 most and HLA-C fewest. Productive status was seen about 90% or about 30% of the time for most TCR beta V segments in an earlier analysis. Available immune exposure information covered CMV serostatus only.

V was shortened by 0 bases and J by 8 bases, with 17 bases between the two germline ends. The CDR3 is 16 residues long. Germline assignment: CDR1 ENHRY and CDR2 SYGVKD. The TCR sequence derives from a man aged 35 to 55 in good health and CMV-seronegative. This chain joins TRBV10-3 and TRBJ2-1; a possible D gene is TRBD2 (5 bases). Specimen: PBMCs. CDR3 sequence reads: CAISESKMGSGDEQFF. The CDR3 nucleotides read TGTGCCATCAGTGAGTCGAAAATGGGTTCCGGGGATGAGCAGTTCTTC.